This T cell receptor beta chain was recovered during a study of Graves' ophthalmopathy and Graves' hyperthyroidism. There are 15 residues in the CDR3. The V gene's germline CDR1 is SGDLS and CDR2 YYNGEE. Trimming took 4 bases from V and 7 from J; bases not matched to a gene: 7. Stable hyperthyroidism meant no ophthalmopathy within 18 months of follow-up. In this cohort, patients with other autoimmune diseases, uncontrolled infections, pregnancy or lactation were excluded. Symptoms, serum thyroxine and TRAb, thyroid ultrasound, and orbital computed tomography formed the diagnostic basis. This clonotype was seen more than once but under ten times. Amplified material comprised TCR beta CDR3 regions derived from RNA transcripts. HTBI primers served in a first-round RT-PCR, which a second-round multiplex PCR followed. TCRdb used MiXCR to reprocess the multiplex PCR reads, holding one entry per CDR3 protein. The sample carries 620,000 or so distinct CDR3 sequences, over 20% recorded once.

Sequencing was done on a sample of peripheral blood. This receptor was obtained from a woman aged 18 to 35 with stable Graves' hyperthyroidism. Some clones in this sample may be carry-over from other donors' samples. This sequence joins TRBV9 and TRBJ2-2; 10 bases align to TRBD1. CDR3 DNA sequence: TGTGCCAGCAGCCCCGGACAGGGGGAAGTCGGGGAGCTGTTTTTT. It yields the protein CASSPGQGEVGELFF.